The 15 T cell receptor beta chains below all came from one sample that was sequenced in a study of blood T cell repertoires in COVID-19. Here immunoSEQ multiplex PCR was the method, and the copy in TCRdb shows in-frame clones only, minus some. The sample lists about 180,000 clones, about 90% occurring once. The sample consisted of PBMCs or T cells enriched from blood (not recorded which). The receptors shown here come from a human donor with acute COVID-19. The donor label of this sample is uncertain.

CDR3 protein: CASSGRGLGEQYF. In DNA form, the CDR3 reads TGTGCCAGCAGCGGACGCGGACTAGGAGAGCAGTACTTC. This chain uses TRBV5-8 with TRBJ2-7, with 7 positions matching TRBD2. The germline gives CDR1 SGHTS, CDR2 YDEGEE. Trimming removed 4 bases from V and 7 bases from J; junction bases left unmatched: 8. CDR3 size: 13 residues.

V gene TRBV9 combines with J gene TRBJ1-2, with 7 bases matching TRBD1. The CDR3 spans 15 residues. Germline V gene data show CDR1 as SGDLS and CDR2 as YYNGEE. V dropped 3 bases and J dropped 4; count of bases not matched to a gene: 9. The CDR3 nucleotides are TGTGCCAGCAGCGGACGGACAGGTCCTTTCTATGGCTACACCTTC. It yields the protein CASSGRTGPFYGYTF.

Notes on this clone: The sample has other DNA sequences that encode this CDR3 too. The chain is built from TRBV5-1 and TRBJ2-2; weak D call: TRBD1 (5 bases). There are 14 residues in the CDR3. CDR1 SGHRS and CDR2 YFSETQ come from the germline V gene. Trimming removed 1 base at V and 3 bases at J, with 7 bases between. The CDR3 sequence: CASSLTGDTGELFF. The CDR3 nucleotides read TGCGCCAGCAGCTTGACAGGAGACACCGGGGAGCTGTTTTTT.

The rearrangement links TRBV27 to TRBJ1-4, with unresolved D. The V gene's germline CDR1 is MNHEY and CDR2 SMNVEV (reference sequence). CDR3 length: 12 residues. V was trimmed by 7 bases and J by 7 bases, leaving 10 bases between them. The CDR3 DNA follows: TGTGCCAGCACGAGGGCGGGTGAAAAACTGTTTTTT. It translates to CASTRAGEKLFF.

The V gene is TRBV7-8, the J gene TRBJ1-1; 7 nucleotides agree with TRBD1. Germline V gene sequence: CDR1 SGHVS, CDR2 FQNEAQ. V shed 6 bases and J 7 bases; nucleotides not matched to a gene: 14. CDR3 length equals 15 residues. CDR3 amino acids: CASRGSVGGAGEAFF. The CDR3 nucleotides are TGTGCCAGCAGGGGATCCGTAGGGGGCGCGGGTGAAGCTTTCTTT.

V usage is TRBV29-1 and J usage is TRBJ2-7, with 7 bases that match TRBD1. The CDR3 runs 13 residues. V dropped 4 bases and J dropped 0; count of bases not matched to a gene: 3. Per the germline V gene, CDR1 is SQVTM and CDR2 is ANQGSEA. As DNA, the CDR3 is TGCAGCGTTGTAGGGGGCGCCTCCTACGAGCAGTACTTC. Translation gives CSVVGGASYEQYF.

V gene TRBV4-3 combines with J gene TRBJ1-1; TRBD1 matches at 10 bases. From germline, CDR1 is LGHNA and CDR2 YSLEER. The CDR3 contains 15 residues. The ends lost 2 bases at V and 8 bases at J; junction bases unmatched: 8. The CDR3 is CASSQLGTGVPEAFF. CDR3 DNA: TGCGCCAGCAGCCAACTAGGGACAGGGGTCCCCGAAGCTTTCTTT.

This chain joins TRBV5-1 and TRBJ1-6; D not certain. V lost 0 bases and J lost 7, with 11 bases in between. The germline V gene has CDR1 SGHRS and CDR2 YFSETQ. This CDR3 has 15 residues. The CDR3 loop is CASSLASRMNSPLHF. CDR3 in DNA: TGCGCCAGCAGCTTGGCCTCCAGGATGAATTCACCCCTCCACTTT.

In nucleotides, the CDR3 is TGTGCCAGCCGGGACAGGGGTCGGGGCTATGGCTACACCTTC. It is translated as CASRDRGRGYGYTF. The chain joins TRBV6-5 to TRBJ1-2, with TRBD1 matching 10 bases. The germline V gene has CDR1 MNHEY and CDR2 SVGAGI. After removal of 8 bases from V and 4 bases from J, the junction contained 7 bases not matched to a gene. The CDR3 has 14 residues.

In nucleotides, the CDR3 is TGCGCCAGCAGCCTTCACAAGGGGAGGGCTGAAGCTTTCTTT. Its protein is CASSLHKGRAEAFF. The chain joins TRBV4-3 to TRBJ1-1; D possibly corresponds to TRBD1 (5 bases). The CDR3 is made up of 14 amino acids. Per germline, CDR1 LGHNA and CDR2 YSLEER. Trimming removed 4 bases from V and 6 bases from J, with 15 bases in between.

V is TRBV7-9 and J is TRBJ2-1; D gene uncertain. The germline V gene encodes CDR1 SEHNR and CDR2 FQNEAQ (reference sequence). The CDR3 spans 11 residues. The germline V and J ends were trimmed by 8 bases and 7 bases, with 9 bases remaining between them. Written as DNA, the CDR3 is TGTGCCAGCCTAAGAATAAATGAGCAGTTCTTC. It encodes CASLRINEQFF.

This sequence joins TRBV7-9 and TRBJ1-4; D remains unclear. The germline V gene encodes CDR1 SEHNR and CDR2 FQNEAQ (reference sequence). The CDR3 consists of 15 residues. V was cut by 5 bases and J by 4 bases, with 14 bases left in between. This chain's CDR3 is CASSITGRYNEKLFF. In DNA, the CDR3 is TGTGCCAGCAGCATCACCGGGAGATATAATGAAAAACTGTTTTTT. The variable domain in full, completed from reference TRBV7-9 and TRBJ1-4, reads DTGVSQNPRHKITKRGQNVTFRCDPISEHNRLYWYRQTLGQGPEFLTYFQNEAQLEKSRLLSDRFSAERPKGSFSTLEIQRTEQGDSAMYLCASSITGRYNEKLFFGSGTQLSVL.

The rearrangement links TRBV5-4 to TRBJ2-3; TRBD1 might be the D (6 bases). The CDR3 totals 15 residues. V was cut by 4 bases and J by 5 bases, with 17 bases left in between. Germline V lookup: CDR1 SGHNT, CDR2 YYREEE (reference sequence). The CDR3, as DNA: TGTGCCAGCAGCCCTACAGGGCCTTTAAAAGATACGCAGTATTTT. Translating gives CASSPTGPLKDTQYF.

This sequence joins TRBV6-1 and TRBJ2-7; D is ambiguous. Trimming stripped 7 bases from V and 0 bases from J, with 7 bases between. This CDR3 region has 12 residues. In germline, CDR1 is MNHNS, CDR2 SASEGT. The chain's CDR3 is CASTFSSYEQYF. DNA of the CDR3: TGTGCCAGCACCTTCAGCTCCTACGAGCAGTACTTC.

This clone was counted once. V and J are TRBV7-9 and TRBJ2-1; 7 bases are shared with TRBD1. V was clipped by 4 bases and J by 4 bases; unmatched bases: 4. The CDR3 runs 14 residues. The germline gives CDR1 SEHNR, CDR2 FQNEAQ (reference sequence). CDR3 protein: CASSYRDRYNEQFF. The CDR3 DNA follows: TGTGCCAGCAGCTACCGGGACAGATACAATGAGCAGTTCTTC.